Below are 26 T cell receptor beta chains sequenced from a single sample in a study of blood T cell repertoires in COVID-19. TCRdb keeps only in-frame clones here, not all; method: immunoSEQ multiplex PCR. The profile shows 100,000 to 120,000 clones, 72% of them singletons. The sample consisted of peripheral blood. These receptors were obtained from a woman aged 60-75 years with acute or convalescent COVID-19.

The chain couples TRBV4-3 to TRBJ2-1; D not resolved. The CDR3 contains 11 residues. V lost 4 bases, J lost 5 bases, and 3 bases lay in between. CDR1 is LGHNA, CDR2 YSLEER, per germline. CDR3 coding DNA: TGCGCCAGCAGCCGAGACAATGAGCAGTTCTTC. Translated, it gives CASSRDNEQFF.

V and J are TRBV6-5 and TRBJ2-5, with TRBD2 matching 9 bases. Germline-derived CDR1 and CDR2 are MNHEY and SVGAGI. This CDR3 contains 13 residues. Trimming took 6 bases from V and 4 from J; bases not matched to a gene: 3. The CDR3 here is CASSVSGGETQYF. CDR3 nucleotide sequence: TGTGCCAGCAGCGTTAGCGGGGGAGAGACCCAGTACTTC.

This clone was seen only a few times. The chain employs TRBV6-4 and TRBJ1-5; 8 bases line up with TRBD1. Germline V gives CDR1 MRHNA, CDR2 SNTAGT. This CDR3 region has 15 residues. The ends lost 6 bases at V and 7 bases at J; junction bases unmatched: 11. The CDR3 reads CASSLWGQGAQPQHF. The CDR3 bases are TGTGCCAGCAGCCTCTGGGGGCAGGGGGCCCAGCCCCAGCATTTT.

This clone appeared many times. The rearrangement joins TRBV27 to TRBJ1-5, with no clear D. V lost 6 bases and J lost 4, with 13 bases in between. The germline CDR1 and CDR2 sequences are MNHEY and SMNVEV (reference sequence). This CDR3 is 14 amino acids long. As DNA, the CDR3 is TGTGCCAGCAGCTTAGAAAGCGCAAATCAGCCCCAGCATTTT. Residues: CASSLESANQPQHF.

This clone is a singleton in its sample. CDR3 DNA: TGTGCCAGCAGTGACTACGGGGGTTCAAACACCGGGGAGCTGTTTTTT. Encoded protein: CASSDYGGSNTGELFF. This chain links TRBV6-4 with TRBJ2-2; weak D call: TRBD2 (6 bases). The CDR3 is 16 amino acids. V was shortened by 1 base and J by 2 bases, with 11 bases between the two germline ends. Germline V gives CDR1 MRHNA, CDR2 SNTAGT.

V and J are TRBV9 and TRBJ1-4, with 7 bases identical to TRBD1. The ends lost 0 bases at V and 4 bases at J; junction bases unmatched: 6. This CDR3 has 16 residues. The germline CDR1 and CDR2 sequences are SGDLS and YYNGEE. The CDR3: CASSVGGNRGNEKLFF. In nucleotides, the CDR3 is TGTGCCAGCAGCGTAGGAGGAAACAGGGGTAATGAAAAACTGTTTTTT.

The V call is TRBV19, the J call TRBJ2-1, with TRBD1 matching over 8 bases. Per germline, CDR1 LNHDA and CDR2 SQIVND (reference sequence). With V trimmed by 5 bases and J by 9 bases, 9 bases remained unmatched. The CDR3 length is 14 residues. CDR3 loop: CASSLRQGSSEQFF. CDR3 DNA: TGTGCCAGTAGTCTGCGACAGGGGTCTAGTGAGCAGTTCTTC. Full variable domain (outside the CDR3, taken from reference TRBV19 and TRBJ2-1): DGGITQSPKYLFRKEGQNVTLSCEQNLNHDAMYWYRQDPGQGLRLIYYSQIVNDFQKGDIAEGYSVSREKKESFPLTVTSAQKNPTAFYLCASSLRQGSSEQFFGPGTRLTVL.

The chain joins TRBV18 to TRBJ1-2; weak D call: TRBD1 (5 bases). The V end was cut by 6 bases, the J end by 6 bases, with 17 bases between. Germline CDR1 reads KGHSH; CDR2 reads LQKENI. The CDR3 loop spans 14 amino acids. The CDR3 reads CASSPFRDGDGYTF. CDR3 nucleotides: TGTGCCAGCTCTCCATTCAGGGATGGAGATGGCTACACCTTC.

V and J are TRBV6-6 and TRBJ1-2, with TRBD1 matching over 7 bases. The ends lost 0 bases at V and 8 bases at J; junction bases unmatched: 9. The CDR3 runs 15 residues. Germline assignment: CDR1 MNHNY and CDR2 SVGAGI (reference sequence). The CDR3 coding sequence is TGTGCCAGCAGTTACTCGGAGGGGGCGTCGGGGGGCTACACCTTC. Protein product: CASSYSEGASGGYTF.

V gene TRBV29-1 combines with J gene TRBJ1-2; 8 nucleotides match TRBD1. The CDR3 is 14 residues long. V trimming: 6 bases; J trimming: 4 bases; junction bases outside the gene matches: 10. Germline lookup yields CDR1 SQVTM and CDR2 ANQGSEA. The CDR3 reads CSVTPGGTVYGYTF. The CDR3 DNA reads TGCAGCGTCACCCCAGGGGGCACGGTCTATGGCTACACCTTC. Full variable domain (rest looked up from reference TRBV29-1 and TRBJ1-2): SAVISQKPSRDICQRGTSLTIQCQVDSQVTMMFWYRQQPGQSLTLIATANQGSEATYESGFVIDKFPISRPNLTFSTLTVSNMSPEDSSIYLCSVTPGGTVYGYTFGSGTRLTVV.

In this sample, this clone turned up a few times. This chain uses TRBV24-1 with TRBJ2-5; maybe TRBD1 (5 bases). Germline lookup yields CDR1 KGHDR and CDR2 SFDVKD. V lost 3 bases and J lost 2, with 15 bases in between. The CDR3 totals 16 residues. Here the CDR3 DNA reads TGTGCCACCAGTGATCCCTCAGGGCCAAGACAAGAGACCCAGTACTTC. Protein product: CATSDPSGPRQETQYF.

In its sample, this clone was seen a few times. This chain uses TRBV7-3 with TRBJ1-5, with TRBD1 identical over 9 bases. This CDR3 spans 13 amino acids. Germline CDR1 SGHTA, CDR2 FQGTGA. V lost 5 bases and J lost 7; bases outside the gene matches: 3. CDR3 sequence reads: CASSPTGGQPQHF. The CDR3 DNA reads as TGTGCCAGCAGCCCGACAGGGGGGCAGCCCCAGCATTTT.

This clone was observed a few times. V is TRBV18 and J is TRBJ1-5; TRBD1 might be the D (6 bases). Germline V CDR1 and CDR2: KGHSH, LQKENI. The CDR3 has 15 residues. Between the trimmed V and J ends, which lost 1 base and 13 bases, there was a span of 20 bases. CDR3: CASSPQGANRAPQHF. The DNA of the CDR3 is TGTGCCAGCTCACCACAAGGGGCGAACAGGGCCCCTCAGCATTTT.

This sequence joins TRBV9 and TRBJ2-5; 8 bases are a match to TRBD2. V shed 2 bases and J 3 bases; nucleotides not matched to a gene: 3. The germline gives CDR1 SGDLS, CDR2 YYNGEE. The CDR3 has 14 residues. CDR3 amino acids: CASSVVGGEETQYF. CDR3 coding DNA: TGTGCCAGCAGCGTGGTCGGGGGGGAAGAGACCCAGTACTTC.

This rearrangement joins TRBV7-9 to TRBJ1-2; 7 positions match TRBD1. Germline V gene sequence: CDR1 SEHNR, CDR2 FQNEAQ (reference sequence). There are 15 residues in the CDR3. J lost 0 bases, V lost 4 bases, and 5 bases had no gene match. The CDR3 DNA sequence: TGTGCCAGCAGCTCCCGACAGGGAGCTAACTATGGCTACACCTTC. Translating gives CASSSRQGANYGYTF.

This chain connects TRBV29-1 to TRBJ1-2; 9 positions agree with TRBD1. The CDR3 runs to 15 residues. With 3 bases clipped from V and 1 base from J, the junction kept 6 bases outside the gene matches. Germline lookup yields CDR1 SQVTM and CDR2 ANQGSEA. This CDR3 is CSVDRTGGYNYGYTF. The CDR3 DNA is TGCAGCGTTGATCGTACAGGGGGCTATAACTATGGCTACACCTTC.

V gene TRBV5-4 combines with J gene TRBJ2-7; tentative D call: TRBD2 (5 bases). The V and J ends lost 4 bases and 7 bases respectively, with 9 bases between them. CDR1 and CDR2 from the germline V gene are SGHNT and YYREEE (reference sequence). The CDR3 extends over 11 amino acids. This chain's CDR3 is CASSRGLEQYF. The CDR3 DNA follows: TGTGCCAGCAGCCGAGGACTTGAGCAGTACTTC. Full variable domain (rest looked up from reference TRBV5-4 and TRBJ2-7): ETGVTQSPTHLIKTRGQQVTLRCSSQSGHNTVSWYQQALGQGPQFIFQYYREEENGRGNFPPRFSGLQFPNYSSELNVNALELDDSALYLCASSRGLEQYFGPGTRLTVT.

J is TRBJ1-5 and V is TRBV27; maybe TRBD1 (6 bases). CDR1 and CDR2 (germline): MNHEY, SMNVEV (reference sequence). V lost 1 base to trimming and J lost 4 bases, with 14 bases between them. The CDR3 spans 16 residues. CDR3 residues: CASSLLAGAQNQPQHF. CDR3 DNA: TGTGCCAGCAGTTTATTGGCAGGGGCTCAAAATCAGCCCCAGCATTTT.

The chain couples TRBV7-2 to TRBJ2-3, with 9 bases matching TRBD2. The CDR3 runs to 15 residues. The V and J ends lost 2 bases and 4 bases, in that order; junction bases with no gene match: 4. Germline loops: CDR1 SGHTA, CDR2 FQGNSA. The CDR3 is CASSLFAGGSDTQYF. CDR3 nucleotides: TGTGCCAGCAGCTTATTTGCGGGGGGGTCAGATACGCAGTATTTT.

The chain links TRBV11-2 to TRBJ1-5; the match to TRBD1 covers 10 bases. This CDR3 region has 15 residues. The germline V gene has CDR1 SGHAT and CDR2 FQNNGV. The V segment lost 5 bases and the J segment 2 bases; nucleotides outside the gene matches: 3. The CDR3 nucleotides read TGTGCCAGCAGCCCGGGGACAGGGGGCAATCAGCCCCAGCATTTT. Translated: CASSPGTGGNQPQHF.

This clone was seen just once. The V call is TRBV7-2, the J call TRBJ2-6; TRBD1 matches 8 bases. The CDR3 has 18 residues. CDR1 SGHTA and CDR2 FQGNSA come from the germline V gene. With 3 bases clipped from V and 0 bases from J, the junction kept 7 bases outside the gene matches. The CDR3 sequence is CASSFRGLGVSGANVLTF. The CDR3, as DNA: TGTGCCAGCAGCTTCAGGGGGCTTGGGGTCTCTGGGGCCAACGTCCTGACTTTC.

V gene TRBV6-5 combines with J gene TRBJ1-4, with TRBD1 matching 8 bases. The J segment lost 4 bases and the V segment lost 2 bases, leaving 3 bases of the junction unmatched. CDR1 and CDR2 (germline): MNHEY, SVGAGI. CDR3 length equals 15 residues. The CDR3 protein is CASSYDRGNNEKLFF. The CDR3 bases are TGTGCCAGCAGTTACGACAGGGGAAATAATGAAAAACTGTTTTTT.

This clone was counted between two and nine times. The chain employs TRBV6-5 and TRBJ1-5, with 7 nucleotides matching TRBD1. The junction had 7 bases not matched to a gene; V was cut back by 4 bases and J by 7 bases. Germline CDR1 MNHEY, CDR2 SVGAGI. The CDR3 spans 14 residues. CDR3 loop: CASSSQGRRQPQHF. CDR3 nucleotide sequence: TGTGCCAGCAGTTCACAGGGGCGGAGGCAGCCCCAGCATTTT.

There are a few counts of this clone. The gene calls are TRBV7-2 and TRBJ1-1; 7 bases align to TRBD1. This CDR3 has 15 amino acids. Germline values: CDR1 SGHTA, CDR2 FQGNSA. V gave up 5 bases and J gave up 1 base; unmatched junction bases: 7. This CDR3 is CASSPMGQSNTEAFF. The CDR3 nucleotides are TGTGCCAGCAGCCCTATGGGACAGTCGAACACTGAAGCTTTCTTT.

CDR3: CASSLLQGYGYTF. The CDR3 nucleotides are TGCGCCAGCAGCTTGCTCCAGGGCTATGGCTACACCTTC. The rearrangement joins TRBV5-1 to TRBJ1-2; maybe TRBD1 (5 bases). This CDR3 is 13 amino acids long. Trimming cost V 1 base and J 4 bases, with 8 bases left between them. Per the germline V gene, CDR1 is SGHRS and CDR2 is YFSETQ.

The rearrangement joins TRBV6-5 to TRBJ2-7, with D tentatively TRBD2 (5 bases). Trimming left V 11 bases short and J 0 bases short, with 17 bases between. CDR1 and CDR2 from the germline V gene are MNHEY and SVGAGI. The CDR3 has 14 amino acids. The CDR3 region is CASAGIQSSYEQYF. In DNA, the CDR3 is TGTGCCTCTGCCGGGATTCAAAGCTCCTACGAGCAGTACTTC.